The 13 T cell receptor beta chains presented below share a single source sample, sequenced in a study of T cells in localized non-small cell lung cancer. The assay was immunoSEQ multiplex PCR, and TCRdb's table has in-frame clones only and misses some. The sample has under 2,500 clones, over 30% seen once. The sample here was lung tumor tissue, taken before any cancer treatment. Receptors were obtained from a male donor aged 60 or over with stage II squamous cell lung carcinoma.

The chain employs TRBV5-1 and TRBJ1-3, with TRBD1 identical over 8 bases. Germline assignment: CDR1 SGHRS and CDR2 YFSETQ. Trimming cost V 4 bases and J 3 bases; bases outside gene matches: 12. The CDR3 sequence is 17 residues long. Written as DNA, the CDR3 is TGCGCCAGCAGCGTCGGAACCGGGACAGGTTTTGGAAACACCATATATTTT. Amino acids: CASSVGTGTGFGNTIYF.

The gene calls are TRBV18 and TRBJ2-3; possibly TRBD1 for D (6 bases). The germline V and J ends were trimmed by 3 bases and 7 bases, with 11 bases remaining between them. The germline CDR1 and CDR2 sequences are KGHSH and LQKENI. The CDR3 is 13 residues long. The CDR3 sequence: CASSPWDKNTQYF. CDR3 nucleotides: TGTGCCAGCTCACCTTGGGACAAAAATACGCAGTATTTT.

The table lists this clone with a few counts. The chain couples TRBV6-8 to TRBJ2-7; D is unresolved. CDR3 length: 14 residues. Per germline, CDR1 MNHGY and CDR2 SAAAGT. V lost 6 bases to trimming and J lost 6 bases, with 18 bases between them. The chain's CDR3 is CASSRPSTFSEQYF. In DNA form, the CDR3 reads TGTGCCAGCAGCCGCCCCTCTACTTTTTCCGAGCAGTACTTC.

The CDR3 nucleotides read TGTGCCAGCAACCAGGGGTTTGGCGAGACCCAGTACTTC. Translated: CASNQGFGETQYF. V gene TRBV9 combines with J gene TRBJ2-5; TRBD1 might be the D (6 bases). Looked up from germline, CDR1 is SGDLS and CDR2 is YYNGEE. Trimming left V 6 bases short and J 5 bases short, with 14 bases between. The CDR3 sequence is 13 residues long.

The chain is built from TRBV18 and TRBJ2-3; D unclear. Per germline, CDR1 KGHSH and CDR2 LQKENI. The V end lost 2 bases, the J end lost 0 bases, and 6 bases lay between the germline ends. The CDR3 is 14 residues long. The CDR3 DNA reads TGTGCCAGCTCACCATTGAGGAGCACAGATACGCAGTATTTT. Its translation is CASSPLRSTDTQYF.

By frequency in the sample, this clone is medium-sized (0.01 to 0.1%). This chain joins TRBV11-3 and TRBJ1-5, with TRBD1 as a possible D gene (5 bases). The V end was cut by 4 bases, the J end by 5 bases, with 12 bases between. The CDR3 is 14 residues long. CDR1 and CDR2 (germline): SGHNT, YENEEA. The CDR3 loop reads CASSSVGGDQPQHF. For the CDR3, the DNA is TGTGCCAGCAGCTCCGTCGGGGGGGATCAGCCCCAGCATTTT.

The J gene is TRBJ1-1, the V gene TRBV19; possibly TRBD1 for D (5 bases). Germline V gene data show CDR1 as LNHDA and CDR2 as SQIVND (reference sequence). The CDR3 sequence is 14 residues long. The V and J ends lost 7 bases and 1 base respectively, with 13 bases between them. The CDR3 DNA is TGTGCCAGTACCGATTTCACAGGGAACACTGAAGCTTTCTTT. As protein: CASTDFTGNTEAFF.

The CDR3 sequence is CASSQGGGRGYTF. The CDR3 DNA reads as TGTGCCAGCAGCCAAGGGGGGGGCCGCGGCTACACCTTC. The chain recombines TRBV14 with TRBJ1-2; the D gene is possibly TRBD1 (6 bases). V gave up 1 base and J gave up 8 bases, with 11 bases separating them. CDR3 length: 13 amino acids. From germline, CDR1 is SGHDN and CDR2 FVKESK.

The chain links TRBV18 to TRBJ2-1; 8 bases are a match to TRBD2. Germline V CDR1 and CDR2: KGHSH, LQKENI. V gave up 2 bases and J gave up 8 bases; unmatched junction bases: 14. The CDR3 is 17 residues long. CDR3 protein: CASSPYRGRREGHEQFF. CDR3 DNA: TGTGCCAGCTCACCATATCGGGGGAGACGGGAGGGGCATGAGCAGTTCTTC.

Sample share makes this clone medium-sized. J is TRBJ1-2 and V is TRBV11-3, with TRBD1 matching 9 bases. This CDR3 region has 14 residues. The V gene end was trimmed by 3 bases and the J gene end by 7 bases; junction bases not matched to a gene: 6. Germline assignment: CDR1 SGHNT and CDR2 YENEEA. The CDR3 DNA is TGTGCCAGCAGCTTCCCGGGACAGGGAACTGGCTACACCTTC. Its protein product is CASSFPGQGTGYTF.

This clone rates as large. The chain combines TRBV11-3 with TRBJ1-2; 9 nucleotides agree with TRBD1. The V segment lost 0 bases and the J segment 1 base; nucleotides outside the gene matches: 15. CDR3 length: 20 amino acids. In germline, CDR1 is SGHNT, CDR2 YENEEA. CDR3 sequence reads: CASSLEILPGQGTLNYGYTF. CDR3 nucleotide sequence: TGTGCCAGCAGCTTAGAGATTTTACCGGGACAGGGAACCCTTAACTATGGCTACACCTTC.

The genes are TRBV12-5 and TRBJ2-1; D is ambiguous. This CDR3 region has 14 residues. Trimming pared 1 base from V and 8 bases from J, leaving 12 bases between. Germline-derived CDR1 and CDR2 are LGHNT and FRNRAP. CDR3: CASGLANQFDEQFF. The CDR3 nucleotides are TGTGCTAGTGGTTTGGCCAATCAGTTCGATGAGCAGTTCTTC. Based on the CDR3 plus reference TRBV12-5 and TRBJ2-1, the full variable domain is DARVTQTPRHKVTEMGQEVTMRCQPILGHNTVFWYRQTMMQGLELLAYFRNRAPLDDSGMPKDRFSAEMPDATLATLKIQPSEPRDSAVYFCASGLANQFDEQFFGPGTRLTVL.

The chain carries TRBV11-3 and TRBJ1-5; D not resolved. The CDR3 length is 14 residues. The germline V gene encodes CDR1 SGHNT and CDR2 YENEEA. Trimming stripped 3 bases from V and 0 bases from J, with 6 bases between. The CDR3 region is CASSLLDSNQPQHF. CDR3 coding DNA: TGTGCCAGCAGCTTGTTGGATAGCAATCAGCCCCAGCATTTT.